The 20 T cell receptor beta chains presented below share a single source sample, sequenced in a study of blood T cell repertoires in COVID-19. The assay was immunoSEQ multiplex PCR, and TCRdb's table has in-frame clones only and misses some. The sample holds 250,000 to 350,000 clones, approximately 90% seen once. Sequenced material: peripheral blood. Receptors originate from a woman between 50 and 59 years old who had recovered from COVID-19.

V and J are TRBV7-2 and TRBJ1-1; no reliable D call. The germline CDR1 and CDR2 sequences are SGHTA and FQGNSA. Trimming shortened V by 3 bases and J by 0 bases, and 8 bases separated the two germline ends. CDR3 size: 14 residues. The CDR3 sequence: CASSFGGMNTEAFF. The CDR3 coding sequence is TGTGCCAGCAGCTTCGGAGGAATGAACACTGAAGCTTTCTTT.

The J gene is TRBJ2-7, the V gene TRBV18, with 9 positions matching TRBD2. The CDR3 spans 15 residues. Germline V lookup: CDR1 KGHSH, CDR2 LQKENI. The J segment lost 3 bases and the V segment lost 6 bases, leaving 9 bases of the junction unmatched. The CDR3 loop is CASSYMRGGFYEQYF. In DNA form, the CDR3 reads TGTGCCAGCTCGTACATGCGGGGGGGATTCTACGAGCAGTACTTC.

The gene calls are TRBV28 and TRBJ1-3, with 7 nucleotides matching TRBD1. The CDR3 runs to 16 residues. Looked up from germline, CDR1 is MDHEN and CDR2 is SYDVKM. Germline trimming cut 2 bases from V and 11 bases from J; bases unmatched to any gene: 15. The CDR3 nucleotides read TGTGCCAGCAGTTTAATTGAGTGGACAGGTAGATCCCCCATATATTTT. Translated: CASSLIEWTGRSPIYF.

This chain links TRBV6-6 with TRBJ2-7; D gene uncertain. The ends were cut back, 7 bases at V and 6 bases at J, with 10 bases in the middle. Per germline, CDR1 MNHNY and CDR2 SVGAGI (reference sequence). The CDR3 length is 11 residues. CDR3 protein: CASTLRVEQYF. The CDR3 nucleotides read TGTGCCAGCACCCTACGGGTCGAGCAGTACTTC.

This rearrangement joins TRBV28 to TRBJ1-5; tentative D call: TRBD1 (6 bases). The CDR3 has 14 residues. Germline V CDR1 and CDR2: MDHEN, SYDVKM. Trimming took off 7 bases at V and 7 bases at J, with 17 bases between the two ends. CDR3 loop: CASTMWGLGQPQHF. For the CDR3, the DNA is TGTGCCAGCACCATGTGGGGGCTAGGGCAGCCCCAGCATTTT.

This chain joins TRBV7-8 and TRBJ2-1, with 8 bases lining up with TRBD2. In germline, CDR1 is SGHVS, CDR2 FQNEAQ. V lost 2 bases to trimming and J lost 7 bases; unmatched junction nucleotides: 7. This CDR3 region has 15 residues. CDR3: CASSLTSGRRNEQFF. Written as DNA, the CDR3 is TGTGCCAGCAGCTTAACGAGCGGGAGAAGGAATGAGCAGTTCTTC.

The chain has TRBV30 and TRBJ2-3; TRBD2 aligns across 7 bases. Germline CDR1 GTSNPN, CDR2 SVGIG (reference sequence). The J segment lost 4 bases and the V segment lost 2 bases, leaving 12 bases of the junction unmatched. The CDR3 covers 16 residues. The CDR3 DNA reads TGTGCCTGGAGTCCCCGAGGGGCGGGAGACCCAGATACGCAGTATTTT. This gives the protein CAWSPRGAGDPDTQYF.

The DNA of the CDR3 is TGTGCCAGCAGCTTAAAGGCGGTGAACACTGAAGCTTTCTTT. Translated: CASSLKAVNTEAFF. The V call is TRBV7-9, the J call TRBJ1-1; D remains unclear. The CDR3 covers 14 residues. The V end was cut by 2 bases, the J end by 0 bases, with 7 bases between. Germline CDR1 and CDR2: SEHNR and FQNEAQ (reference sequence). Full variable domain (remainder filled in from reference TRBV7-9 and TRBJ1-1): DTGVSQNPRHKITKRGQNVTFRCDPISEHNRLYWYRQTLGQGPEFLTYFQNEAQLEKSRLLSDRFSAERPKGSFSTLEIQRTEQGDSAMYLCASSLKAVNTEAFFGQGTRLTVV.

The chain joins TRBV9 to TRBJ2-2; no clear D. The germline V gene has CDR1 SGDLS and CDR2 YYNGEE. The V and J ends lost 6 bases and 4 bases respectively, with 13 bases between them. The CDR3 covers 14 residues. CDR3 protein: CASKEAPSTGELFF. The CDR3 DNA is TGTGCCAGCAAAGAGGCGCCATCCACCGGGGAGCTGTTTTTT.

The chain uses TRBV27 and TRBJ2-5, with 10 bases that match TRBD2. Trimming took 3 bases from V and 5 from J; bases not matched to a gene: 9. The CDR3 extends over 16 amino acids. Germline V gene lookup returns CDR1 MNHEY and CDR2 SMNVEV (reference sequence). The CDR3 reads CASSFRLAGVGETQYF. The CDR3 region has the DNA TGTGCCAGCAGTTTTAGGCTAGCGGGGGTTGGTGAGACCCAGTACTTC.

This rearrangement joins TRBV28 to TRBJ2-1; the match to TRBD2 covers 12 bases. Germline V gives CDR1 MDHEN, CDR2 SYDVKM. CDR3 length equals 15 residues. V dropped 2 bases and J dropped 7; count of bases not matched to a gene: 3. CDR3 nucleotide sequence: TGTGCCAGCAGTTTACTAGCGGGAGGGGTTAATGAGCAGTTCTTC. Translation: CASSLLAGGVNEQFF. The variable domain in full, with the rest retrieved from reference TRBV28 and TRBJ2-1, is DVKVTQSSRYLVKRTGEKVFLECVQDMDHENMFWYRQDPGLGLRLIYFSYDVKMKEKGDIPEGYSVSREKKERFSLILESASTNQTSMYLCASSLLAGGVNEQFFGPGTRLTVL.

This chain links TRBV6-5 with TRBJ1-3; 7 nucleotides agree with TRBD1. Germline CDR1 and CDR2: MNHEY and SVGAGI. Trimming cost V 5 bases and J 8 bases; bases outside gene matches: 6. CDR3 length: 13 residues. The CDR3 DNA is TGTGCCAGCAGTAACAGACAGGGTTACACCATATATTTT. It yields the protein CASSNRQGYTIYF.

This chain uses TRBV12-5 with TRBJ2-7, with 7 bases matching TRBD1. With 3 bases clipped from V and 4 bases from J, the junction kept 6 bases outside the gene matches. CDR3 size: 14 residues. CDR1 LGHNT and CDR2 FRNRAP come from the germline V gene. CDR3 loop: CASGLPGQIYEQYF. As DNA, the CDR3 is TGTGCTAGTGGTTTACCGGGACAGATATACGAGCAGTACTTC. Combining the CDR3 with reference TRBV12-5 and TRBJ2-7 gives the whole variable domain DARVTQTPRHKVTEMGQEVTMRCQPILGHNTVFWYRQTMMQGLELLAYFRNRAPLDDSGMPKDRFSAEMPDATLATLKIQPSEPRDSAVYFCASGLPGQIYEQYFGPGTRLTVT.

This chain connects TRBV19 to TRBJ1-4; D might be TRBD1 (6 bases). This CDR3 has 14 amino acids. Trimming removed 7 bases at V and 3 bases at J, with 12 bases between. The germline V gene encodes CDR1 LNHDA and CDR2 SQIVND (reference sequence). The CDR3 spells CASNREGSNEKLFF. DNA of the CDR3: TGTGCCAGTAACAGGGAAGGTTCTAATGAAAAACTGTTTTTT.

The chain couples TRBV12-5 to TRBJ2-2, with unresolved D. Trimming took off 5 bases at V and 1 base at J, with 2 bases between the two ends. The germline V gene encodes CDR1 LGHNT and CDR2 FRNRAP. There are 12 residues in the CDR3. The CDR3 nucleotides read TGTGCTAGTGGTCTGAACACCGGGGAGCTGTTTTTT. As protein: CASGLNTGELFF.

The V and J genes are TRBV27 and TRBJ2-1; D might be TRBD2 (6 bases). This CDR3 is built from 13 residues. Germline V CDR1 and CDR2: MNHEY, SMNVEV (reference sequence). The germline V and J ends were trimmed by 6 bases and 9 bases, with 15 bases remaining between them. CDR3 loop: CASRPTRGGEQFF. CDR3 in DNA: TGTGCCAGCAGGCCGACTAGAGGAGGTGAGCAGTTCTTC.

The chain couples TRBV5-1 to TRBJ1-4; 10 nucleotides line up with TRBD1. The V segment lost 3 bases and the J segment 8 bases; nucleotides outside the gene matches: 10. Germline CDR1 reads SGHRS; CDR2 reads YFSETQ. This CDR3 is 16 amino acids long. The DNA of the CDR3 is TGCGCCAGCAGCTCGTATGGGACAGGGGTCGGGGAAAAACTGTTTTTT. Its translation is CASSSYGTGVGEKLFF.

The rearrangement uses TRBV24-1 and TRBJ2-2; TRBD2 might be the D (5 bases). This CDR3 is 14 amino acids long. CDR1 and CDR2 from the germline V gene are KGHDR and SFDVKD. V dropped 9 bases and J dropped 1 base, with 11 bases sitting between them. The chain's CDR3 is CATRLGGNTGELFF. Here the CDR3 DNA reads TGTGCCACCCGTTTAGGAGGGAACACCGGGGAGCTGTTTTTT.

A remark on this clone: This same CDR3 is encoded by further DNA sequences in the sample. CDR3 sequence: CASSLGGDPTGELFF. CDR3 sequence (DNA): TGTGCCAGCAGCTTAGGAGGGGACCCCACCGGGGAGCTGTTTTTT. The chain recombines TRBV7-3 with TRBJ2-2; a weak D match, TRBD2 (6 bases). Looked up from germline, CDR1 is SGHTA and CDR2 is FQGTGA. Trimming pared 2 bases from V and 4 bases from J, leaving 11 bases between. There are 15 residues in the CDR3. Full variable domain (rest looked up from reference TRBV7-3 and TRBJ2-2): GAGVSQTPSNKVTEKGKYVELRCDPISGHTALYWYRQSLGQGPEFLIYFQGTGAADDSGLPNDRFFAVRPEGSVSTLKIQRTERGDSAVYLCASSLGGDPTGELFFGEGSRLTVL.

The CDR3 region is CATSDRLDTGELFF. The CDR3 nucleotides are TGTGCCACCAGTGATCGGTTGGACACCGGGGAGCTGTTTTTT. This chain links TRBV24-1 with TRBJ2-2, with unresolved D. The V end was cut by 3 bases, the J end by 3 bases, with 7 bases between. The CDR3 runs 14 residues. Germline CDR1 and CDR2: KGHDR and SFDVKD.